One TCR beta chain is described in this entry. These data originate in a study of technical replicates of blood from four donors. TCRdb's table, derived via immunoSEQ multiplex PCR, lists solely in-frame clones and lacks some. In the table there are approximately 92,000 clones, approximately 95% of which are singletons. The CDR3 is made up of 16 amino acids. Germline V gene lookup returns CDR1 SNHLY and CDR2 FYNNEI. The V gene end was trimmed by 7 bases and the J gene end by 5 bases; junction bases not matched to a gene: 9. The TCR comes from a human donor in good health. The source material was T cells isolated from PBMCs. The V gene is TRBV2, the J gene TRBJ2-2, with TRBD2 identical over 11 bases. DNA for the CDR3: TGTGCCAGCAAAGCGAGTAGCGGGGGGGATACCGGGGAGCTGTTTTTT. Translating it yields CASKASSGGDTGELFF.